This T cell receptor beta chain was documented in a study of beta chain features in type 1 diabetes. Reverse transcription of all isolated RNA meant that expressed TCRB transcripts were sequenced. Produced via immunoSEQ multiplex PCR; TCRdb's table is partial and in-frame only. There are 900,000 or so clones in the sample; roughly 15% occur only once, and 0.023% lies in the top ten. Germline CDR1 is LGHNA and CDR2 is YSLEER. The CDR3 spans 13 residues. V was pared by 2 bases and J by 8 bases, with 9 bases between. This clonotype was sampled from a woman between 18 and 30 years old in good health. Input material: naive CD4+ T cells from blood. V and J are TRBV4-3 and TRBJ2-2; D gene ambiguous. The CDR3 nucleotides read TGCGCCAGCAGCCAATTTGAAGTAGGGGAGCTGTTTTTT. Translated: CASSQFEVGELFF.